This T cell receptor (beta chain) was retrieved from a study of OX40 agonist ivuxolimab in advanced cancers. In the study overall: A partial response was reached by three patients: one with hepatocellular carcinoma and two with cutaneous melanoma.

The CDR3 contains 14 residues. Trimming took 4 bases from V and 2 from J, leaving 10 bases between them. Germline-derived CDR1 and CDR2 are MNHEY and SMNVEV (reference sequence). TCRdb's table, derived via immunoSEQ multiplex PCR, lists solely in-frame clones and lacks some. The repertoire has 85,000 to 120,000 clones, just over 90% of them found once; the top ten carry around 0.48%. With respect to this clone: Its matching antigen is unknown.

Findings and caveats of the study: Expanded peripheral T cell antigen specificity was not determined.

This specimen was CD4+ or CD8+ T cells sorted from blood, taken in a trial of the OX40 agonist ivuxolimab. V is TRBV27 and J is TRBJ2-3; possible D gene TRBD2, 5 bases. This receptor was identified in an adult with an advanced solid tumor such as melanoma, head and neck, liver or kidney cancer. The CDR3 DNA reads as TGTGCCAGCAGTTCACTAGGCACCACAGATACGCAGTATTTT. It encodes CASSSLGTTDTQYF.